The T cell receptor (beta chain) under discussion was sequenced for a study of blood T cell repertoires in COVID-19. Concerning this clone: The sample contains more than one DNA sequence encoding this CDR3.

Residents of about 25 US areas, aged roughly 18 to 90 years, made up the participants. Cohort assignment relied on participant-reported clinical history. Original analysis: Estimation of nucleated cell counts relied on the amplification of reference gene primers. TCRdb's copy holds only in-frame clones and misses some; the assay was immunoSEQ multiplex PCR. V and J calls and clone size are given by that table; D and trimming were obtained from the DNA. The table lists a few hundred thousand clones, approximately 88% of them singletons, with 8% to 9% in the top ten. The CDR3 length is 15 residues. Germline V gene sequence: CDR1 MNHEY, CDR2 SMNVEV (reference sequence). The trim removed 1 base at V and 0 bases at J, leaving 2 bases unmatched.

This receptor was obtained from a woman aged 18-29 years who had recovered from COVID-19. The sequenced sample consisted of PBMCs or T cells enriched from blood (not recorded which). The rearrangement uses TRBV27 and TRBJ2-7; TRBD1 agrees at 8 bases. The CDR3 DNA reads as TGTGCCAGCAGTTTATTAGGACAGGGCTCCTACGAGCAGTACTTC. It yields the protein CASSLLGQGSYEQYF.